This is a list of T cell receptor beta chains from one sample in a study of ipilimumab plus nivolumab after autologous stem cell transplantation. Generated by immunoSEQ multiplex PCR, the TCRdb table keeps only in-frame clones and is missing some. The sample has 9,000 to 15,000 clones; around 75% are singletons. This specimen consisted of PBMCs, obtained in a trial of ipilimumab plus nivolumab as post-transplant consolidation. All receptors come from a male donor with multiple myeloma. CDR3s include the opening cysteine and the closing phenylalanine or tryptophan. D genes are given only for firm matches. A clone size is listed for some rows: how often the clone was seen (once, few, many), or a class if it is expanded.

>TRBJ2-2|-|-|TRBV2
TGTGCCAGCTCTCGGGACACGTACACCGGGGAGCTGTTTTTT
CASSRDTYTGELFF
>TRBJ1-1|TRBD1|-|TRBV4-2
TGTGCCAGCAGCCCGACAGGGGGCGAGTTGGTTGAAGCTTTCTTT
CASSPTGGELVEAFF
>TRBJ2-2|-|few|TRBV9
TGTGCCAGCAGCGTAGATGTGTACACCGGGGAGCTGTTTTTT
CASSVDVYTGELFF
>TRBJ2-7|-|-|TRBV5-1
TGCGCCAGCAGCTTGGGCCCAAGGGACCCCTACGAGCAGTACTTC
CASSLGPRDPYEQYF
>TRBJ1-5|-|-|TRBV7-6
TGTGCCAGCAGCTTAGTGGGGGGTAGAAATAGCAATCAGCCCCAGCATTTT
CASSLVGGRNSNQPQHF
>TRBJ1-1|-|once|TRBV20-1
TGCAGTGCTAGAGATGACCCGGGGGGTTTCTTT
CSARDDPGGFF
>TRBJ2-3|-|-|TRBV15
TGTGCCACCAGCAGCTACTTATTGGGCACAGATACGCAGTATTTT
CATSSYLLGTDTQYF
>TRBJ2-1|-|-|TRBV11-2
TGTGCCAGCAGCTTTGGCAGGGGCGATGAGCAGTTCTTC
CASSFGRGDEQFF
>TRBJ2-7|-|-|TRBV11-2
TGTGCCAGCAGCCTAAGGAGTGGGTCCTCCCCTGGAGAGCAGTACTTC
CASSLRSGSSPGEQYF
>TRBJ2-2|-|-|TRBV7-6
TGTGCCAGCAGCTTAGTGCGGCTAAAGTCGGTCGGGGAGCTGTTTTTT
CASSLVRLKSVGELFF
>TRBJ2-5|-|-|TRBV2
TGTGCCAGCAGTGACAGGGTTTGGGAGACCCAGTACTTC
CASSDRVWETQYF
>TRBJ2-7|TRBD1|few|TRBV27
TGTGCCAGCAGTTTCGGGGACAGGGTCAACGAGCAGTACTTC
CASSFGDRVNEQYF
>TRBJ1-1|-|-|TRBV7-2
TGTGCCAGCAGCTGGGGACCGGCGAACACTGAAGCTTTCTTT
CASSWGPANTEAFF
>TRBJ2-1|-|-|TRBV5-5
TGTGCCAGCAGCTCTTACAATGAGCAGTTCTTC
CASSSYNEQFF
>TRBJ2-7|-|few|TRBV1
TGCACCAGCACCTTAAACAGGGTTGTCTCTTGCGAGCAGTACTTC
CTSTLNRVVSCEQYF
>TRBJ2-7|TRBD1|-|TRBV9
TGTGCCAGCAGCGTAGGACAGGGGTTCTACGAGCAGTACTTC
CASSVGQGFYEQYF
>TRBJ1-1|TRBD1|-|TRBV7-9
TGTGCCAGCAGCGCCGACCGACAGGGAAACACTGAAGCTTTCTTT
CASSADRQGNTEAFF
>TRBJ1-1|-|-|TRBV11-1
TGTGCCAGCAGCCAACTACCGAGGAACACTGAAGCTTTCTTT
CASSQLPRNTEAFF
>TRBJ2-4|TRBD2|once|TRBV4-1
TGCGCCAGCAGGCCTAGCGGGGGGCTAAAAAACATTCAGTACTTC
CASRPSGGLKNIQYF
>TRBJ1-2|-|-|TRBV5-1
TGCGCCAGCAGCCCGGACGGAGGATCCTATGGCTACACCTTC
CASSPDGGSYGYTF
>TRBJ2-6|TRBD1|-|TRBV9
TGTGCCAGCAGCTCCGAGATCGGGACAGGGGGCAAGGGGGCCAACGTCCTGACTTTC
CASSSEIGTGGKGANVLTF
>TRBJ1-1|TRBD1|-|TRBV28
TGTGCCAGCAGCCCGACAGGGCCCGTGTCTTTCTTT
CASSPTGPVSFF
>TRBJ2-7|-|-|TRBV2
TGTGCCAGCAGTGCAGCAAGGAGCTCCTACGAGCAGTACTTC
CASSAARSSYEQYF
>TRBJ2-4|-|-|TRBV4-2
TGTGCCAGCAGCCAGAGGGGGGTCGCCGGAAACATTCAGTACTTC
CASSQRGVAGNIQYF
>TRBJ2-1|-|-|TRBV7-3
TGTGCCAGCAGCACGGGACCATACAATGAGCAGTTCTTC
CASSTGPYNEQFF
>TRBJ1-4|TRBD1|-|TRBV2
TGTGCCAGCAGCCCCGACAGGGGCCTTGAAAAACTGTTTTTT
CASSPDRGLEKLFF
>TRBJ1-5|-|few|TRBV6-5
TGTGCCAGCAGAGGACAGACCCTAGGCAATCAGCCCCAGCATTTT
CASRGQTLGNQPQHF
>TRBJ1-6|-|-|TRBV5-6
TGTGCCAGCAGTTACCGACAGGTTAATTCACCCCTCCACTTT
CASSYRQVNSPLHF
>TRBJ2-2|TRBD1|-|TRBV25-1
TGTGCCAGCAGTGGACAGGGGGCTCGTAGGGTCGGGGAGCTGTTTTTT
CASSGQGARRVGELFF
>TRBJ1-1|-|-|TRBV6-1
TGTGCCAGCAGTGAGTTCAGGGACGTCTCCTCCACTGAAGCTTTCTTT
CASSEFRDVSSTEAFF
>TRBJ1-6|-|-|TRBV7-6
TGTGCCAGCAGCAAACAGCGGGATTCACCCCTCCACTTT
CASSKQRDSPLHF
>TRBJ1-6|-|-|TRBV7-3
TGTGCCAGCAGCCGTCCCCCCCTCCACTTT
CASSRPPLHF
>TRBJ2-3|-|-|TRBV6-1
TGTGCCACACTCCGGAGCCGCAGCGGTGATACGCAGTATTTT
CATLRSRSGDTQYF
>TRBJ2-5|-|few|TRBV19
TGTGCCAGTAGTATTCGGGGGAAAGAGACCCAGTACTTC
CASSIRGKETQYF
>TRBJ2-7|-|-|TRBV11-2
TGTGCCAGCAGCTTAATGAACGAGCAGTACTTC
CASSLMNEQYF
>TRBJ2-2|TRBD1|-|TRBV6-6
TGTGCCAGCACTCTGACAGGGGGCAGAACCGGGGAGCTGTTTTTT
CASTLTGGRTGELFF
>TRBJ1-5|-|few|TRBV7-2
TGTGCCAGCAGCTTAGAGCAGGGGTGGCATCAGCCCCAGCATTTT
CASSLEQGWHQPQHF
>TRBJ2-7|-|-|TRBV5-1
TGCGCCAGCAGCTTGTCTGGAGCCTACGAGCAGTACTTC
CASSLSGAYEQYF
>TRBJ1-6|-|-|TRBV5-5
TGTGCCAGCAGCTTGGGTGGGGGGTATTCACCCCTCCACTTT
CASSLGGGYSPLHF
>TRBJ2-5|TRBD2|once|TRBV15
TGTGCCACCAGCAGAGTCGGGGGGATTCAGCAAGAGACCCAGTACTTC
CATSRVGGIQQETQYF
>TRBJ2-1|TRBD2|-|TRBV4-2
TGTGCCAGCAAGACTAGCGGGGGGGAGGGCGAGCAGTTCTTC
CASKTSGGEGEQFF
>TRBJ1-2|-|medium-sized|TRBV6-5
TGTGCCAGCATCAGCACAGGGTCTGCAGGCTATGGCTACACCTTC
CASISTGSAGYGYTF
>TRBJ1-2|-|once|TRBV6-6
TGTGCCAGCACAACAGAGAACTATGGCTACACCTTC
CASTTENYGYTF
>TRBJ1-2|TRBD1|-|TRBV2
TGTGCCAGCAGTCGAGACAGGGCGATCTATGGCTACACCTTC
CASSRDRAIYGYTF
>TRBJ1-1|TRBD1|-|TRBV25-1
TGTGCCAGCAGTGAGGATGGGACAGGGGATGAAGCTTTCTTT
CASSEDGTGDEAFF
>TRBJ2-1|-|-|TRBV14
TGTGCCAGCAGCCAAGAGGACGGGGGAGTCTACAATGAGCAGTTCTTC
CASSQEDGGVYNEQFF
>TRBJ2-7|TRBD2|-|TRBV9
TGTGCCAGCAGCGTCCTAGCGGGGGGGCACGAGCAGTACTTC
CASSVLAGGHEQYF
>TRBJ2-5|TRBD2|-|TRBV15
TGTGCCACCAGCGCAGGGCCTAGCGGGGAAGAGACCCAGTACTTC
CATSAGPSGEETQYF
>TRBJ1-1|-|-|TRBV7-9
TGTGCCAGCAGCTTTGGGACGGCTAACACTGAAGCTTTCTTT
CASSFGTANTEAFF